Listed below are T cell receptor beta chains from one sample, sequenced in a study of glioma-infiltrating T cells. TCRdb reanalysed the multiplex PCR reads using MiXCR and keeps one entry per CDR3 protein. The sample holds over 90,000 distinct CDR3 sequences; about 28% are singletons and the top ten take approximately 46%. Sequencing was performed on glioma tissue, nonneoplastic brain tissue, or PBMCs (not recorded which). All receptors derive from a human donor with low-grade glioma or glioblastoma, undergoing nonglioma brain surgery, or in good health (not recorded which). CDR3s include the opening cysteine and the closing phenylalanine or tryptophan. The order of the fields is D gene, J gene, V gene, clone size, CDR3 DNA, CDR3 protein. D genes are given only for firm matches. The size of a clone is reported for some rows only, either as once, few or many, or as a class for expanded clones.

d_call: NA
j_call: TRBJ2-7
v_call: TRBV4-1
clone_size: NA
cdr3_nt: TGCGCCAGCAGCCAAGCGGTGCAGGAAGTCTACGAGCAGTACTTC
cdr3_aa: CASSQAVQEVYEQYF

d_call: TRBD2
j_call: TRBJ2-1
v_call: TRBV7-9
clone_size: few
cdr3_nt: TGTGCCAGCAGCCCAGCGGGGGTAGGGGGGAATGAGCAGTTCTTC
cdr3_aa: CASSPAGVGGNEQFF

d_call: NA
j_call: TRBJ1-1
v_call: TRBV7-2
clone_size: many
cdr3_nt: TGTGCCAGCAGCTTTTTAACGGACACTGAAGCTTTCTTT
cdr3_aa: CASSFLTDTEAFF

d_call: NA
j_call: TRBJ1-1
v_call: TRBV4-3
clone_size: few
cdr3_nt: TGCGCCAGCAGCCAAGCAGAGGGCAGCTCGAACACTGAAGCTTTCTTT
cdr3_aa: CASSQAEGSSNTEAFF

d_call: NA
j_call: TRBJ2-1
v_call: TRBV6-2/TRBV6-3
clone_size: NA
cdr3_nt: TGTGCCAGCAGTACGCATGGCGCAGGGAATGTGCAGTTCTTC
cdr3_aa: CASSTHGAGNVQFF

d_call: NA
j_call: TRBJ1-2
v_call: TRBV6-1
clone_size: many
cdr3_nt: TGTGCCAGCAATAACCGGCTGTGGACGGATGGCTACACCTTC
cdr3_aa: CASNNRLWTDGYTF

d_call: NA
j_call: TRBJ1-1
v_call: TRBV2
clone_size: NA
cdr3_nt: TGTGCCAGCAGTGGGGCAGGAGAAGCTTTCTTT
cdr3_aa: CASSGAGEAFF

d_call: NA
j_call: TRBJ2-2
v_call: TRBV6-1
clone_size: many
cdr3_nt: TGTGCCAGCAGTGGGGTGTTGACAGGAGACACCGGGGAGCTGTTTTTT
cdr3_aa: CASSGVLTGDTGELFF

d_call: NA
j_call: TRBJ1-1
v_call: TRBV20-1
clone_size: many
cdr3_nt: TGCAGTGCTAAAAGGGCGGAACTCATGAACACTGAAGCTTTCTTT
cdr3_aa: CSAKRAELMNTEAFF

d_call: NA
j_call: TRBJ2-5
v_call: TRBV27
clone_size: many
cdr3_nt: TGTGCCAGCAGTTTTCCAGGGAGGACCCAGTACTTC
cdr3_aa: CASSFPGRTQYF

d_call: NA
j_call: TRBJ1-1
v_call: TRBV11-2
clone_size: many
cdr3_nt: TGTGCCAGCAGTAGAACCTCTGCCGACACTGAAGCTTTCTTT
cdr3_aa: CASSRTSADTEAFF

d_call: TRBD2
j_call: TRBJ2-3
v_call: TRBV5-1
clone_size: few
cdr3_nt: TGCGCCAGCGGACTACGGGGGGAAGGCGATACGCAGTATTTT
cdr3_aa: CASGLRGEGDTQYF

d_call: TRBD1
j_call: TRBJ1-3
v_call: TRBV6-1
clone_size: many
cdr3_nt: TGTGCCAGCACTACAGGGGGCTCTGGAAACACCATATATTTT
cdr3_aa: CASTTGGSGNTIYF

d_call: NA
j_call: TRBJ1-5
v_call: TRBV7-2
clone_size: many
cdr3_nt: TGTGCCAGCAGCTTAGTGGCCGTCAATCAGCCCCAGCATTTT
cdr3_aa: CASSLVAVNQPQHF

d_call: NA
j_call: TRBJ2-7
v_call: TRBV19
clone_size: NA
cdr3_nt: TGTGCCAGTAGTATTTCCTCGGCAGGGGAGCAGTACTTC
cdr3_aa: CASSISSAGEQYF

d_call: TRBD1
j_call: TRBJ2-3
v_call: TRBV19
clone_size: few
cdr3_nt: TGTGCCAGTAGTACCTCACAGGGGGTCGCCGCAGATACGCAGTATTTT
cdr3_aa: CASSTSQGVAADTQYF

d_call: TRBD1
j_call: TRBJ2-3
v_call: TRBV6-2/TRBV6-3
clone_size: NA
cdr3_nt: TGTGCCAGCAGCCCGGCCGACAGGGGGCGAGATACGCAGTATTTT
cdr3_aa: CASSPADRGRDTQYF

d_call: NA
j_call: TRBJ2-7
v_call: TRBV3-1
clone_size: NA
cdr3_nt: TGTGCCAGCAGCCCCTGGGGGGACTACGAGCAGTACTTC
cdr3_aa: CASSPWGDYEQYF

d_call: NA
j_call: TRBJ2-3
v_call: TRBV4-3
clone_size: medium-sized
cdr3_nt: TGCGCCAGCAGCCCGCAACGGGGAGGCGTGGATACGCAGTATTTT
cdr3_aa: CASSPQRGGVDTQYF

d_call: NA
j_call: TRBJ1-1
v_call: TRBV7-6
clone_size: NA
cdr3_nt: TGTGCCAGCAGGAGACTGGGAGCTCTGAACACTGAAGCTTTCTTT
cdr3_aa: CASRRLGALNTEAFF

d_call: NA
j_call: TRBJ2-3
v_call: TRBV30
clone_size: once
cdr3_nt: TGTGCCTGGAGAAGAGGACTGAAAACAGATACGCAGTATTTT
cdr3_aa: CAWRRGLKTDTQYF

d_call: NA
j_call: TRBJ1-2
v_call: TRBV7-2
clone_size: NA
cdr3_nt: TGTGCCAGCAGCCTCAACCGGGCCATCTATGGCTACACCTTC
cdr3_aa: CASSLNRAIYGYTF

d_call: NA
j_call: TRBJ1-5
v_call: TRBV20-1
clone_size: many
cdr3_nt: TGCAGTGCTAAGGGGACGGCTGATCAGCCCCAGCATTTT
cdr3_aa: CSAKGTADQPQHF

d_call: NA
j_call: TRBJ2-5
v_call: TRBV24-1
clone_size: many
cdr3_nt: TGTGCCACCCATTCCGGACAGAACCAAGAGACCCAGTACTTC
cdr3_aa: CATHSGQNQETQYF

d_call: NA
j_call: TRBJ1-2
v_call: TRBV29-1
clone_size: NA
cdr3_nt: TGCAGCGGAGGGGGTTCGGGAGGCTACACCTTC
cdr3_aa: CSGGGSGGYTF

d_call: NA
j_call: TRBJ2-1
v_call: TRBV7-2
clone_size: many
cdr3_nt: TGTGCCAGCAGCTTTCAGGGTTACGAGCAGTTCTTC
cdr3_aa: CASSFQGYEQFF

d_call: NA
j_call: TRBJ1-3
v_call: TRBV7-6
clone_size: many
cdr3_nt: TGTGCCAGCAGCTTATTGGCCAGGGGCACAGGCTCTGGAAACACCATATATTTT
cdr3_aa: CASSLLARGTGSGNTIYF

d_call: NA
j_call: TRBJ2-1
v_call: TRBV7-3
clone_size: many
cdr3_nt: TGTGCCAGCAGCTCCAACCTGGGGGTGAATGAGCAGTTCTTC
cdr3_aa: CASSSNLGVNEQFF

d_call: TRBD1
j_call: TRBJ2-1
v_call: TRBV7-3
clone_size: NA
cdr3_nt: TGTGCCAGCAGTCCAAACGGTCCTCGGACAGGGAGAAATGGGCAGTTCTTC
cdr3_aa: CASSPNGPRTGRNGQFF

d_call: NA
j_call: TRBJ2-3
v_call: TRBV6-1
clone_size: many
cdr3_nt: TGTGCCAGCGCCGCCGGCCAACTCACAGATACGCAGTATTTT
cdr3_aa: CASAAGQLTDTQYF